This T cell receptor (beta chain) stems from a study of blood T cell repertoires in COVID-19 (dated by TCRdb to 2018 to 2020). Turning to the overall study: Samples covering the acute and convalescent phases of COVID-19 were provided by collaborators in the United States, Italy and Spain. The material from the prospective study consisted of cDNA or gDNA derived from T cells, B-cell-depleted T cells, or PBMCs. The dataset comprised deeply sampled blood TCRbeta repertoires from subjects exposed to, actively infected with, or recovered from COVID-19. The repertoires were released in a freely available public database intended as a resource for research on the immune response to SARS-CoV-2. Samples came from the ongoing ImmuneRACE study (first 160 participants) plus 1,254 subjects from 6 global collaborators. Sample metadata almost always included a de-identified subject ID, COVID-19 status, age in years and sex. Where HLA class I and class II types were available, the types were taken from metadata supplied by the sample provider, not from assay-based typing.

This clone was picked up a small number of times. It has no known antigen specificity. No clone much larger than this one lies a single base away; base qualities are absent. TCRbeta CDR3 regions were amplified from genomic DNA by means of the immunoSEQ Assay, a bias-controlled multiplex PCR. Processing in the source paper ran as follows. Nucleated cell counts per sample were estimated from amplification of reference gene primers within the assay. To quantify the absolute abundance of each unique TCRbeta CDR3 rearrangement, sequence reads were collapsed and filtered. Productive Simpson clonality was computed per sample as the square root of Simpson's diversity index over productive rearrangements. TCRdb took over this immuneACCESS table, retaining in-frame rearrangements with V and J assigned. Such tables are incomplete; in checked studies, under half of the missing clones stem from an unresolved V gene, and the remainder is unexplained. Clone size and V and J calls were adopted from that table, with D and trimming inferred from the DNA. This sample holds over 50,000 clones; about 86% were observed only once. The ten top clones hold 10% to 15% of the sample.

Each collaborating institution followed its own protocols to collect whole blood in K2EDTA tubes. For TCRbeta analysis, collaborator samples were shipped as frozen whole blood, as isolated PBMCs, or as DNA extracted from either sample type. The cysteine opens and the phenylalanine closes a CDR3 of 16 amino acids. Of the read, only the CDR3 DNA is kept; its 48 bases are in frame from base 1. Clipping removes 5 bases from V and 0 bases from J, with 6 as the unmatched junction base count. CDR1 and CDR2 (SGHTA, FQGNSA) derive from the germline V gene. Overall study outcomes, separate from this receptor: The quantity of clinical and demographic metadata differed by source and by participant and was supplied without curation.

The chain couples TRBV7-2 to TRBJ1-5, with 8 junctional bases fitting TRBD1. The specimen was peripheral blood. The TCR was taken from a man in his 70s with active COVID-19. At the DNA level, the sequence is TGTGCCAGCAGCCCTCGGACAGGGTCTAGCAATCAGCCCCAGCATTTT. Translated, this is CASSPRTGSSNQPQHF.